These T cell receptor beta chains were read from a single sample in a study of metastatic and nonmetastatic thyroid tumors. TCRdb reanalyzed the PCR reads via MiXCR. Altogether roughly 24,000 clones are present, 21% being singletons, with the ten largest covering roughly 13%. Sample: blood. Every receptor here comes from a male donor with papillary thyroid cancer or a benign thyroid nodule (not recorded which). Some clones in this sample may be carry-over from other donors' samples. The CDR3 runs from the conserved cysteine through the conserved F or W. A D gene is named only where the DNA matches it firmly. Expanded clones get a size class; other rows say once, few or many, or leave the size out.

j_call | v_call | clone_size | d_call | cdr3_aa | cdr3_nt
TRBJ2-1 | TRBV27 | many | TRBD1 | CASSLGTDYNEQFF | TGTGCCAGCAGTTTAGGGACAGATTACAATGAGCAGTTCTTC
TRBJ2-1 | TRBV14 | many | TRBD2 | CASSQGSGRYNNEQFF | TGTGCCAGCAGCCAGGGGAGCGGGAGATACAACAATGAGCAGTTCTTC
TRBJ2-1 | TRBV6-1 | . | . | CASTVGGGSSYNEQFF | TGTGCCAGCACCGTAGGGGGAGGGAGCTCCTACAATGAGCAGTTCTTC
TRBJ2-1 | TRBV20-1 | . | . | CSSSAGPLNEQFF | TGCAGTTCTAGCGCAGGACCCCTGAATGAGCAGTTCTTC
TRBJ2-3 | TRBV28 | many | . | CASSLSGVTDTQYF | TGTGCCAGCAGTTTATCAGGGGTTACAGATACGCAGTATTTT
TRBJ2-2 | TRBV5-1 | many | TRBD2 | CASSPSGGAFFRELFF | TGCGCCAGCAGCCCCTCGGGGGGGGCGTTTTTCCGGGAGCTGTTTTTT
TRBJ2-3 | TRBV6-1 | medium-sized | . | CASSSVPTQYF | TGTGCCAGCAGCTCGGTTCCTACGCAGTATTTT
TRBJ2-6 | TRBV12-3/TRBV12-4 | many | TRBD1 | CASSRTGSGANVLTF | TGTGCCAGCAGTAGGACAGGGTCTGGGGCCAACGTCCTGACTTTC
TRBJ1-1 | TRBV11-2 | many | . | CASSLMGRDTEAFF | TGTGCCAGCAGCTTAATGGGTCGGGACACTGAAGCTTTCTTT
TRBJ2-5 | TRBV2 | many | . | CASSGGQGEVETQYF | TGTGCCAGCAGCGGGGGACAAGGGGAAGTAGAGACCCAGTACTTC
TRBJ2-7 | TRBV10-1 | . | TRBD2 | CASSESGGTYEQYF | TGCGCCAGCAGTGAGTCCGGGGGGACCTACGAGCAGTACTTC
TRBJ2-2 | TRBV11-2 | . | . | CASRGEGSTGELFF | TGTGCCAGCCGAGGCGAGGGAAGCACCGGGGAGCTGTTTTTT
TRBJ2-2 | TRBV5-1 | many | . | CASRGRQGRTGELFF | TGCGCCAGCAGAGGGAGGCAGGGACGCACCGGGGAGCTGTTTTTT
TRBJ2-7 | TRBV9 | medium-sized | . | CASSLTTNPTYEQYF | TGTGCCAGCAGCCTTACTACCAACCCAACCTACGAGCAGTACTTC
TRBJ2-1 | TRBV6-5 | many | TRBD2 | CASSTITLWTSGRYNEQFF | TGTGCCAGCAGCACAATAACACTTTGGACTAGCGGGAGATACAATGAGCAGTTCTTC
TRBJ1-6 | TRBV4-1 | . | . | CASSQGVAYNYNSPLHF | TGCGCCAGCAGCCAAGGCGTCGCGTACAACTATAATTCACCCCTCCACTTT
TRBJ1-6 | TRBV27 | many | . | CASSFTVVTGSPLHF | TGTGCCAGCAGTTTCACAGTGGTAACCGGGTCACCCCTCCACTTT
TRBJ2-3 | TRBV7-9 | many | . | CASSLMEGNTQYF | TGTGCCAGCAGCTTAATGGAGGGGAATACGCAGTATTTT
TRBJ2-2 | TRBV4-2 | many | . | CASSQDVGFSGLQITGELFF | TGTGCCAGCAGCCAAGATGTGGGTTTTAGTGGACTCCAAATCACCGGGGAGCTGTTTTTT
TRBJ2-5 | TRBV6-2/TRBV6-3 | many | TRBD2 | CASSYRLAGAAGTQYF | TGTGCCAGCAGTTACAGGCTAGCGGGAGCCGCGGGGACCCAGTACTTC
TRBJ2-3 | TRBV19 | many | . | CASSIGGRLADTQYF | TGTGCCAGTAGTATAGGAGGGAGGCTTGCAGATACGCAGTATTTT
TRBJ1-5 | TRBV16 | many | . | CASSDGTADSNQPQHF | TGTGCCAGCAGCGACGGGACGGCTGATAGCAATCAGCCCCAGCATTTT
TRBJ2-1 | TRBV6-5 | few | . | CASSYGTSWSEQFF | TGTGCCAGCAGTTACGGTACTAGCTGGAGTGAGCAGTTCTTC
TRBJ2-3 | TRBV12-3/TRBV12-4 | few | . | CASSLAVTGADTQYF | TGTGCCAGCAGTTTAGCGGTGACAGGTGCAGATACGCAGTATTTT
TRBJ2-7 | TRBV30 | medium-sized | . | CAWNPVGGSYEQYF | TGTGCCTGGAACCCGGTGGGGGGCTCCTACGAGCAGTACTTC
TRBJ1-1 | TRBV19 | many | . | CASHRAEITEAFF | TGTGCCAGTCACAGGGCGGAGATCACTGAAGCTTTCTTT
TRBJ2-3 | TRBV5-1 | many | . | CASSLSRGGSTDTQYF | TGCGCCAGCAGCTTGAGTAGAGGGGGGTCGACAGATACGCAGTATTTT
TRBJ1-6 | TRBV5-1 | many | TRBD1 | CARDHRQGGNSPLHF | TGCGCCAGAGATCATAGACAGGGTGGAAATTCACCCCTCCACTTT
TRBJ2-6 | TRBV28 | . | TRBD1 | CASSLRTDRVLISGANVLTF | TGTGCCAGCAGTTTAAGGACCGACAGGGTCCTCATCTCTGGGGCCAACGTCCTGACTTTC
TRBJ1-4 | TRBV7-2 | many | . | CASSSSVNEKLFF | TGTGCCAGCAGCTCATCTGTGAATGAAAAACTGTTTTTT
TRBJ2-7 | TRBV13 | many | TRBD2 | CASSPTGGSSYEQYF | TGTGCCAGCAGCCCTACCGGCGGGAGCTCCTACGAGCAGTACTTC
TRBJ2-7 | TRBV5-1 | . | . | CASSRGSGEGREQYF | TGCGCCAGCAGTCGGGGGTCGGGTGAGGGCCGCGAGCAGTACTTC
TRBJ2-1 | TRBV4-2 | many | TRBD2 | CASSVSSGRARGEQFF | TGTGCCAGCAGCGTTAGCTCGGGGAGGGCCCGGGGTGAGCAGTTCTTC
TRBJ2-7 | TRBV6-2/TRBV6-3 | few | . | CASSYSDWAYEQYF | TGTGCCAGCAGTTACTCGGACTGGGCCTACGAGCAGTACTTC
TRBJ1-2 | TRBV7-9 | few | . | CASSSSGANYGYTF | TGTGCCAGCAGCTCAAGCGGGGCTAACTATGGCTACACCTTC
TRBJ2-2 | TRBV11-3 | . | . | CASSLRYTGELFF | TGTGCCAGCAGCTTGCGGTACACCGGGGAGCTGTTTTTT
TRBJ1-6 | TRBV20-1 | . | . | CSARAGVHSPLKF | TGCAGTGCTAGAGCTGGGGTGCATTCACCCCTCAAATTT
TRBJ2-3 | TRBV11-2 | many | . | CASSLGRVIGTDTQYF | TGTGCCAGCAGCTTAGGTCGGGTAATAGGCACAGATACGCAGTATTTT